This is a list of T cell receptor beta chains from one sample in a study of blood T cell repertoires in COVID-19. TCRdb keeps only in-frame clones here, not all; method: immunoSEQ multiplex PCR. The top ten hold more than 9% of the sample, which has more than 75,000 clones, roughly 82% seen once. The specimen was peripheral blood. Receptors were obtained from a man aged 55-75 years with acute or convalescent COVID-19. Both conserved end residues are part of each CDR3. The order of the fields is clone size, CDR3 length, D gene, J gene, V gene, CDR3 DNA, CDR3 protein. D genes are given only for firm matches. The size of a clone is reported for some rows only, either as once, few or many, or as a class for expanded clones.

few | 11 | TRBD1 | TRBJ2-7 | TRBV29-1 | TGCAGCGCATATACAGGGGCCGAGCAGTACTTC | CSAYTGAEQYF
NA | 13 | NA | TRBJ2-3 | TRBV6-4 | TGTGCCAGCAGTGACCCACAATCAGATACGCAGTATTTT | CASSDPQSDTQYF
once | 12 | NA | TRBJ2-1 | TRBV18 | TGTGCCAGCTCACCGGCGGAACATGAGCAGTTCTTC | CASSPAEHEQFF
NA | 16 | NA | TRBJ1-5 | TRBV23-1 | TGCGCCAGCACCCAGGGTAACCCTTATAGCAATCAGCCCCAGCATTTT | CASTQGNPYSNQPQHF
NA | 13 | NA | TRBJ2-1 | TRBV12-3/TRBV12-4 | TGTGCCAGCCTCTGGCTCCCAGACAATGAGCAGTTCTTC | CASLWLPDNEQFF
NA | 13 | NA | TRBJ1-4 | TRBV19 | TGTGCCAGTATGCGGGGGCTGAATGAAAAACTGTTTTTT | CASMRGLNEKLFF
NA | 13 | NA | TRBJ1-1 | TRBV5-1 | TGCGCCAGCAAGTTCGACATGAACACTGAAGCTTTCTTT | CASKFDMNTEAFF
NA | 15 | TRBD1 | TRBJ1-3 | TRBV7-2 | TGTGCCAGCAGCTTACAGGGGGCCGCTGGAAACACCATATATTTT | CASSLQGAAGNTIYF
NA | 13 | NA | TRBJ2-7 | TRBV12-5 | TGTGCTAGTGGCACGGAGAAAGCCTACGAGCAGTACTTC | CASGTEKAYEQYF
NA | 14 | NA | TRBJ2-5 | TRBV11-2 | TGTGCCAGCAGCTTAGAGCCGACGGAGCGGACCCAGTACTTC | CASSLEPTERTQYF
once | 12 | NA | TRBJ2-7 | TRBV3-1/TRBV3-2 | TGTGCCAGCAGCCGGTACACCTACGAGCAGTACTTC | CASSRYTYEQYF